In its sample, the clone carrying this TCR beta chain was seen a few times. Its specificity is unknown. The germline gives CDR1 MNHNS, CDR2 SASEGT. V trimming: 6 bases; J trimming: 8 bases; junction bases outside the gene matches: 9. The CDR3 length is 14 residues. The sample belongs to a study of identical twins. Broader study findings: Analyses based on zero insertions could be partly confounded by invariant MAIT and iNKT cells. Abundant cord blood beta clonotypes carried fewer insertions; memory repertoires showed none. In beta out-of-frame sequences, the excess sharing between twins was weaker.

TCRdb re-derived calls from the 5' RACE reads in MiXCR, one entry per CDR3 protein. The sample has 1.5 million to 2 million distinct CDR3 sequences; around 33% are singletons. The sequencing input was cord blood. This sequence was found in a newborn girl in good health. This sequence joins TRBV6-1 and TRBJ1-4; 7 nucleotides match TRBD1. The CDR3 nucleotides are TGTGCCAGCAGATTAGACAGGGTCGACGAAAAACTGTTTTTT. Translated: CASRLDRVDEKLFF.